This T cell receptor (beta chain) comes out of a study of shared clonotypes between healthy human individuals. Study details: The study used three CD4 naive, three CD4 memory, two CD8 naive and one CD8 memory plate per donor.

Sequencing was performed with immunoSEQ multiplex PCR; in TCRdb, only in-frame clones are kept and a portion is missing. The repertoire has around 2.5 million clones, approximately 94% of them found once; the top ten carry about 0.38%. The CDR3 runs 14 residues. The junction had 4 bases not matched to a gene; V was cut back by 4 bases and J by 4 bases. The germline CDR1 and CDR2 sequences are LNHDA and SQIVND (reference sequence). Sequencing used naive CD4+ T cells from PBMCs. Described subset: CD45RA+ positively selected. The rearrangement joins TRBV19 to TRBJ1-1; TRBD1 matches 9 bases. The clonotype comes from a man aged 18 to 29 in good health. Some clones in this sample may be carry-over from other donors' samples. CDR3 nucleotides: TGTGCCAGTAGTAGGGACAGGGTGGCCACTGAAGCTTTCTTT. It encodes CASSRDRVATEAFF.